A single sample gave rise to the 7 T cell receptor beta chains below, sequenced in a study of T cell responses to AZD1222 COVID-19 vaccine (dated by TCRdb to about 2021). The library was obtained by the immunoSEQ multiplex PCR assay. TCRdb took over this immuneACCESS table, retaining in-frame rearrangements with V and J assigned. Such tables are incomplete; in checked studies, under half of the missing clones stem from an unresolved V gene, and the remainder is unexplained. Within this sample are fewer than 150,000 clones, with roughly 90% of them counted one time only. 1.9% of the sample comes from the top ten. Per the publication, the time point label means: baseline before first vaccination. The input for sequencing was peripheral blood, taken on day 0 of AZD1222 vaccination. Receptors were obtained from an adult in good health.

CDR3 region: CAISESIGVDGYTF. CDR3 sequence (DNA): TGTGCCATCAGTGAGTCGATTGGGGTGGATGGCTACACCTTC. This chain uses TRBV10-3 with TRBJ1-2, with no clear D. Germline loops: CDR1 ENHRY, CDR2 SYGVKD. V was pared by 0 bases and J by 6 bases, with 11 bases between. The CDR3 runs 14 residues.

The chain employs TRBV28 and TRBJ1-4; 7 nucleotides agree with TRBD1. The V and J ends lost 10 bases and 6 bases, in that order; junction bases with no gene match: 11. The germline gives CDR1 MDHEN, CDR2 SYDVKM. The CDR3 consists of 14 residues. This CDR3 reads CATENRGSDEKLFF. The CDR3 DNA reads as TGTGCCACCGAAAACAGGGGATCGGATGAAAAACTGTTTTTT.

This chain connects TRBV28 to TRBJ1-5; D is uncertain. The CDR3 loop spans 12 amino acids. The germline CDR1 and CDR2 sequences are MDHEN and SYDVKM. V lost 5 bases to trimming and J lost 7 bases, with 9 bases between them. CDR3 bases: TGTGCCAGCAGTGGACCTGTCCAGCCCCAGCATTTT. Encoded protein: CASSGPVQPQHF.

The genes are TRBV7-2 and TRBJ2-6; D possibly matches TRBD1 or TRBD2 (7 bases each). V shed 3 bases and J shed 2 bases, with 11 bases lying between them. The CDR3 contains 16 residues. Germline-derived CDR1 and CDR2 are SGHTA and FQGNSA. The chain's CDR3 is CASSLGGGAGANVLTF. In nucleotides, the CDR3 is TGTGCCAGCAGCTTGGGAGGGGGCGCTGGGGCCAACGTCCTGACTTTC. Full variable domain (missing parts from reference TRBV7-2 and TRBJ2-6): GAGVSQSPSNKVTEKGKDVELRCDPISGHTALYWYRQSLGQGLEFLIYFQGNSAPDKSGLPSDRFSAERTGGSVSTLTIQRTQQEDSAVYLCASSLGGGAGANVLTFGAGSRLTVL.

V gene TRBV28 combines with J gene TRBJ2-7, with D possibly TRBD2 on 5 matching bases. CDR1 is MDHEN and CDR2 is SYDVKM in the germline V gene. V was shortened by 5 bases and J by 3 bases, with 14 bases between the two germline ends. CDR3 length equals 14 residues. CDR3 sequence (DNA): TGTGCCAGCAGTCCCCCCCGGGAAATCTACGAGCAGTACTTC. It translates to CASSPPREIYEQYF.

The chain couples TRBV14 to TRBJ2-2; D may match TRBD1 or TRBD2 (6 bases each). CDR3 length: 16 amino acids. Trimming took off 0 bases at V and 5 bases at J, with 13 bases between the two ends. Germline-derived CDR1 and CDR2 are SGHDN and FVKESK. This CDR3 is CASSQEGGPRTGELFF. For the CDR3, the DNA is TGTGCCAGCAGCCAAGAAGGGGGGCCGAGGACCGGGGAGCTGTTTTTT.

The chain links TRBV5-4 to TRBJ2-2; no firm D call. The CDR3 spans 15 residues. Germline loops: CDR1 SGHNT, CDR2 YYREEE (reference sequence). Trimming took off 3 bases at V and 1 base at J, with 10 bases between the two ends. For the CDR3, the DNA is TGTGCCAGCAGCTCAGCACAGAAGAACACCGGGGAGCTGTTTTTT. Protein sequence: CASSSAQKNTGELFF.